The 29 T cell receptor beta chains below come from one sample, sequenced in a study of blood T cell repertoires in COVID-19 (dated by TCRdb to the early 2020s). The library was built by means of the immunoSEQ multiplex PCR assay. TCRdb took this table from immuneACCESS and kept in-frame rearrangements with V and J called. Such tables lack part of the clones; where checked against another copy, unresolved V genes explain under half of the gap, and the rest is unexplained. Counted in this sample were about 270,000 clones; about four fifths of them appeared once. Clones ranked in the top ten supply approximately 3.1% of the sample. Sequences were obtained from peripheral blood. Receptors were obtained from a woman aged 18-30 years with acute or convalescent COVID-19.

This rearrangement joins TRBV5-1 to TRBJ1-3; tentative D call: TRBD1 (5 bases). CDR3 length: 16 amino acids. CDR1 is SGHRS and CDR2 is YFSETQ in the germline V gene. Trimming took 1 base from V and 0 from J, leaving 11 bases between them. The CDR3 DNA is TGCGCCAGCAGCTTGTGGGACTCGAGCTCTGGAAACACCATATATTTT. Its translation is CASSLWDSSSGNTIYF.

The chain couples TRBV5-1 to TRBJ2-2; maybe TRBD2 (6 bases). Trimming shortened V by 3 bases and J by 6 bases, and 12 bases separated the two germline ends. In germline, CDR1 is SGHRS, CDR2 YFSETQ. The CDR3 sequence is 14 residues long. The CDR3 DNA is TGCGCCAGCAGCTACGGAGGGGAAGCCGGGGAGCTGTTTTTT. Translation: CASSYGGEAGELFF.

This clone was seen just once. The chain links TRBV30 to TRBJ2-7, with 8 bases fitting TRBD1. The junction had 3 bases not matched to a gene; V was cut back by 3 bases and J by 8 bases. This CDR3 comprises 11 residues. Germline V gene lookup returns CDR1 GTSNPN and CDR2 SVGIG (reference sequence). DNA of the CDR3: TGTGCCTGGAGGACAGGGGTTAAGCAGTACTTC. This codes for CAWRTGVKQYF.

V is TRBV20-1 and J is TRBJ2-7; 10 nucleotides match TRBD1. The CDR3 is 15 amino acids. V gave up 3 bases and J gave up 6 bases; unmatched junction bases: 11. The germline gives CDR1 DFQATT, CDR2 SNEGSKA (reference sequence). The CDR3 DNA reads TGCAGTGCTAGTCCCCGGGACAGGGGAAGCGGCGAGCAGTACTTC. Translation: CSASPRDRGSGEQYF.

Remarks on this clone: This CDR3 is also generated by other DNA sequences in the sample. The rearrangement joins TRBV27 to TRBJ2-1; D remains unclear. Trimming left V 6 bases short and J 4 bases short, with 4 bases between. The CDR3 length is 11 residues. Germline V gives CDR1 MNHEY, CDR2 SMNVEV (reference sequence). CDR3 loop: CASSRYNEQFF. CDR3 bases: TGTGCCAGCAGCAGATACAATGAGCAGTTCTTC.

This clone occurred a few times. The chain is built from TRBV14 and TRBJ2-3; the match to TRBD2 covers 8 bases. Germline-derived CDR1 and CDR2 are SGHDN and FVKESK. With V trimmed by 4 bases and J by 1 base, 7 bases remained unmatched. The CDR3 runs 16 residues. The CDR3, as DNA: TGTGCCAGCAGCCGGGGCGGGAGGTCTGGCACAGATACGCAGTATTTT. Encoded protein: CASSRGGRSGTDTQYF.

For the CDR3, the DNA is TGTGCCAGCAGTGACTCGGTCGGGGGTCCAGATACGCAGTATTTT. It translates to CASSDSVGGPDTQYF. The chain links TRBV6-4 to TRBJ2-3; possible D gene TRBD2, 6 bases. This CDR3 comprises 15 residues. V was pared by 0 bases and J by 4 bases, with 11 bases between. CDR1 MRHNA and CDR2 SNTAGT come from the germline V gene.

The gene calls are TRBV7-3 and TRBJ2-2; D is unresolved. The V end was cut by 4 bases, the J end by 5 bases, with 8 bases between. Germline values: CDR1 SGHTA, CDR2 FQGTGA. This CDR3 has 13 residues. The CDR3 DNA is TGTGCCAGCAGCTCCCCGTTGACCGGGGAGCTGTTTTTT. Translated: CASSSPLTGELFF.

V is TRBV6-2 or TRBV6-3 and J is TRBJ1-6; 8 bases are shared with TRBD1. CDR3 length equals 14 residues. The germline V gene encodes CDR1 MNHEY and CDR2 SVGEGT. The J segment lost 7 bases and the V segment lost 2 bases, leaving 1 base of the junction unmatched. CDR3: CASSYDRGNSPLHF. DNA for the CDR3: TGTGCCAGCAGTTACGACAGGGGCAATTCACCCCTCCACTTT.

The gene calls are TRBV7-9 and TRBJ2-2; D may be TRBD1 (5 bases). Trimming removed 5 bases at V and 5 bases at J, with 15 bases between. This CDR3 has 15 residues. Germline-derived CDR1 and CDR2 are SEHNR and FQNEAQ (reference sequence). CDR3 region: CASSPRMTETGELFF. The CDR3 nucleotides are TGTGCCAGCAGCCCGCGGATGACAGAAACCGGGGAGCTGTTTTTT.

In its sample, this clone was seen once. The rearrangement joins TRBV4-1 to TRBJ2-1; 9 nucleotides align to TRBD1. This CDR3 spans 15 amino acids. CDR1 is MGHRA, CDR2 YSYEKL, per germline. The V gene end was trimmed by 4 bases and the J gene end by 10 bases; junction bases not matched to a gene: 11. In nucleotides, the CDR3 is TGCGCCAGCAGCCCGACCCGGGACAGGGCTGGCGAGCAGTTCTTC. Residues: CASSPTRDRAGEQFF.

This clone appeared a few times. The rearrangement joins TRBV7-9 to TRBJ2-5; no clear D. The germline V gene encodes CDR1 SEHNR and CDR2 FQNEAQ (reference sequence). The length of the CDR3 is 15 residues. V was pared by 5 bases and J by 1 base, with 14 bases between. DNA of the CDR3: TGTGCCAGCAGCCCCCCCGCGGAGCTCCAAGAGACCCAGTACTTC. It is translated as CASSPPAELQETQYF.

CDR3 in amino acids: CASSRSVWGHGNTIYF. Here the CDR3 DNA reads TGTGCCAGTAGCAGATCGGTCTGGGGGCACGGAAACACCATATATTTT. The rearrangement uses TRBV19 and TRBJ1-3, with TRBD1 as a possible D gene (6 bases). The CDR3 contains 16 residues. Trimming stripped 6 bases from V and 4 bases from J, with 19 bases between. Germline V gene sequence: CDR1 LNHDA, CDR2 SQIVND (reference sequence).

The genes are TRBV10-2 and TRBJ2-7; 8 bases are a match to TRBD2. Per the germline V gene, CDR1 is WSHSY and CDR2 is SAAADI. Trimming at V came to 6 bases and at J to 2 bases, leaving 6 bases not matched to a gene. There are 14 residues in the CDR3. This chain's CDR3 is CASSISGTTYEQYF. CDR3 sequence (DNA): TGCGCCAGCAGCATTAGCGGGACTACCTACGAGCAGTACTTC.

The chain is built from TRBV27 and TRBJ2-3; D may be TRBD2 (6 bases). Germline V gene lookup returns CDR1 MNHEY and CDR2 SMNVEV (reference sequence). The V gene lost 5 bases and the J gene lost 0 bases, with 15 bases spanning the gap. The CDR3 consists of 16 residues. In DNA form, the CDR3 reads TGTGCCAGCAGTCCCGGATGGGACTTAAGCACAGATACGCAGTATTTT. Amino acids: CASSPGWDLSTDTQYF.

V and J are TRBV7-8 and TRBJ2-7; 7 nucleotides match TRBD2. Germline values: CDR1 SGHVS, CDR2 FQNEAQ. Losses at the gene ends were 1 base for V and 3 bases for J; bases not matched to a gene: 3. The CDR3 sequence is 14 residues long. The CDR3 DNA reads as TGTGCCAGCAGCTTAGGAGGGACTAACTACGAGCAGTACTTC. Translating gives CASSLGGTNYEQYF.

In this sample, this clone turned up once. CDR3 residues: CASSLGPGNTIYF. In DNA form, the CDR3 reads TGTGCCAGCAGCTTAGGGCCTGGAAACACCATATATTTT. The rearrangement links TRBV7-9 to TRBJ1-3; D unclear. Germline-derived CDR1 and CDR2 are SEHNR and FQNEAQ (reference sequence). Trimming stripped 1 base from V and 2 bases from J, with 3 bases between. This CDR3 contains 13 residues. Together with reference TRBV7-9 and TRBJ1-3, the CDR3 gives the full variable domain: DTGVSQNPRHKITKRGQNVTFRCDPISEHNRLYWYRQTLGQGPEFLTYFQNEAQLEKSRLLSDRFSAERPKGSFSTLEIQRTEQGDSAMYLCASSLGPGNTIYFGEGSWLTVV.

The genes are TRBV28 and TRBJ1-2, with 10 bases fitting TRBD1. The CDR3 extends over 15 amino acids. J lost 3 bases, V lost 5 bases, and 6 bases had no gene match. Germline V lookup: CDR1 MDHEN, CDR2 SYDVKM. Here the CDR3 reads CASSMTGGADYGYTF. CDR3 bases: TGTGCCAGCAGTATGACAGGGGGCGCTGACTATGGCTACACCTTC.

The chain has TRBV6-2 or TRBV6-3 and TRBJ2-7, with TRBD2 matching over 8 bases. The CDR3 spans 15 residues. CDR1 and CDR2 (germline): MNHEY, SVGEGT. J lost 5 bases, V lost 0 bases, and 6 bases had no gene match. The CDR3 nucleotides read TGTGCCAGCAGTTACTCAAGCGGGAGAGTTCACGAGCAGTACTTC. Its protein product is CASSYSSGRVHEQYF.

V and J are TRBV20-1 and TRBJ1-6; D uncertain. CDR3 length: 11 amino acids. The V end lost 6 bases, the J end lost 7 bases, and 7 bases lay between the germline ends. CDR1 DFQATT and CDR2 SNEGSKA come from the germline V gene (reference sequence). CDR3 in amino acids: CSAHQNSPLHF. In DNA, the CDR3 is TGCAGTGCGCACCAGAATTCACCCCTCCACTTT.

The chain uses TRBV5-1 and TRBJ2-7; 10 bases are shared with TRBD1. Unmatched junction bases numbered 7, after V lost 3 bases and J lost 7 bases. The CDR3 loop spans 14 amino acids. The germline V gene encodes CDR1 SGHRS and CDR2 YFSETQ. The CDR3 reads CASSSGQGVREQYF. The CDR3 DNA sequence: TGCGCCAGCAGCTCCGGACAGGGGGTTCGGGAGCAGTACTTC.

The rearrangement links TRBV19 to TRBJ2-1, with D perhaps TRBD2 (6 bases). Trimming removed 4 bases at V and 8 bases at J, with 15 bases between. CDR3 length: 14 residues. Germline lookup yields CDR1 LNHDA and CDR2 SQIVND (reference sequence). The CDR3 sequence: CASSTPGEVDEQFF. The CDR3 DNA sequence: TGTGCCAGTAGTACCCCCGGGGAGGTCGATGAGCAGTTCTTC.

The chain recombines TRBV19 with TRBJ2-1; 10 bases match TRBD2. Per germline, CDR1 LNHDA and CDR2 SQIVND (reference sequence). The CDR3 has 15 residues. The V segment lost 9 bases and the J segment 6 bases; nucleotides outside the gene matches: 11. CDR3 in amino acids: CASSKIAGGINEQFF. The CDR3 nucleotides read TGTGCCAGCTCGAAAATAGCGGGAGGAATCAATGAGCAGTTCTTC.

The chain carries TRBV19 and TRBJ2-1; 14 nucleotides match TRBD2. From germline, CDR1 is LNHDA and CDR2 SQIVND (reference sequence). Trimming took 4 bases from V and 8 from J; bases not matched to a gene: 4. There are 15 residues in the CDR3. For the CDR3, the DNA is TGTGCCAGTAGTAACGGGACTAGCGGGAGACATGAGCAGTTCTTC. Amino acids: CASSNGTSGRHEQFF.

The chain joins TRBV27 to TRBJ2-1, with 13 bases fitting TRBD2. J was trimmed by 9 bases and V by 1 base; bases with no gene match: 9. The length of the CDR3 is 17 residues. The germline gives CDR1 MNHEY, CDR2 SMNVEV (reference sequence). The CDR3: CASSLYGGTSGRGEQFF. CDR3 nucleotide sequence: TGTGCCAGCAGTTTATACGGGGGTACTAGCGGGAGGGGTGAGCAGTTCTTC.

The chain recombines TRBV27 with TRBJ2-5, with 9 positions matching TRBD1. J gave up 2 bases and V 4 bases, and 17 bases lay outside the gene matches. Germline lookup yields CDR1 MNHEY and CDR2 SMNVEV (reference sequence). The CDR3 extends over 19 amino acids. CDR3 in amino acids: CASSYFRDRVPLIQETQYF. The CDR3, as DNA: TGTGCCAGCAGTTATTTCCGGGACAGGGTACCCTTGATACAAGAGACCCAGTACTTC.

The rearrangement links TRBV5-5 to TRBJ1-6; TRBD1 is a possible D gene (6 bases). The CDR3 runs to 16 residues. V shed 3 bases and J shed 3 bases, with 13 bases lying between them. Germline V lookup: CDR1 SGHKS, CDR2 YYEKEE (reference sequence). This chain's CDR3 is CASSSQDRLYNSPLHF. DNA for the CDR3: TGTGCCAGCAGCTCACAAGACAGGCTCTATAATTCACCCCTCCACTTT.

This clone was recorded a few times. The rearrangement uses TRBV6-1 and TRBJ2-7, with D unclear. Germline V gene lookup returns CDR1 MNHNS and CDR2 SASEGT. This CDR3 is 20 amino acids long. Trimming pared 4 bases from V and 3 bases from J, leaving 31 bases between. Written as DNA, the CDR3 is TGTGCCAGCAGTGGCGTGAGTGCCCCAACCCGAGGCGGCCACTTCTACGAGCAGTACTTC. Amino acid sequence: CASSGVSAPTRGGHFYEQYF.

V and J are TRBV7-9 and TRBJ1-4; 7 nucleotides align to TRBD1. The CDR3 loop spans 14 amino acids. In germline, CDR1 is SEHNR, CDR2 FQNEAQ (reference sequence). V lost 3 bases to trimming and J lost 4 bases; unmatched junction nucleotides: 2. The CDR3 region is CASSLGTVNEKLFF. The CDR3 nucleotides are TGTGCCAGCAGCTTGGGGACAGTTAATGAAAAACTGTTTTTT.